The 21 T cell receptor beta chains presented below share a single source sample, sequenced in a study of T cells after yellow fever vaccination. MiXCR, applied by TCRdb to the 5' RACE reads, yields one record per CDR3 protein. Among about 120,000 distinct CDR3 sequences listed, 7.2% were seen once. The source was CD4+ T cells sorted from PBMCs, collected roughly seven weeks after the first yellow fever vaccination. The receptor set was obtained from a man aged 18 to 30 who received the YFV17D yellow fever vaccine.

This clonotype was seen many times. The chain carries TRBV12-3 or TRBV12-4 and TRBJ1-6, with 9 bases fitting TRBD1. The CDR3 has 15 amino acids. Trimming took 3 bases from V and 9 from J; bases not matched to a gene: 6. The CDR3: CASSLGDRVVSPLHF. The DNA for the CDR3 is TGTGCCAGCAGTTTGGGGGACAGGGTAGTTTCACCCCTCCACTTT.

This clonotype was counted ten times or more. The V call is TRBV11-1, the J call TRBJ1-2; no reliable D call. The CDR3 has 14 amino acids. The germline V gene encodes CDR1 SGHAT and CDR2 FQDESV (reference sequence). The ends were cut back, 5 bases at V and 0 bases at J, with 10 bases in the middle. In nucleotides, the CDR3 is TGTGCCAGCAGCAGAGACACCTCTAACTATGGCTACACCTTC. Amino acid sequence: CASSRDTSNYGYTF.

This clonotype occurred many times. The gene calls are TRBV9 and TRBJ2-5, with D tentatively TRBD1 (6 bases). This CDR3 region has 15 residues. Deletions cut 2 bases from V and 1 base from J, with 12 bases between. CDR1 is SGDLS, CDR2 YYNGEE, per germline. DNA for the CDR3: TGTGCCAGCAGCGTGACAGGACATCTCCAAGAGACCCAGTACTTC. Translating gives CASSVTGHLQETQYF.

This clonotype has at least ten counts. The V gene is TRBV12-3 or TRBV12-4, the J gene TRBJ1-1; 9 nucleotides match TRBD1. V was clipped by 1 base and J by 4 bases; unmatched bases: 10. This CDR3 contains 17 residues. In DNA, the CDR3 is TGTGCCAGCAGTTTAGGATTACAGGGGGCTCTGGTCACTGAAGCTTTCTTT. Translation: CASSLGLQGALVTEAFF.

This clonotype appeared many times. The gene calls are TRBV5-1 and TRBJ2-7; 7 bases align to TRBD1. Germline V gene data show CDR1 as SGHRS and CDR2 as YFSETQ. J lost 3 bases, V lost 4 bases, and 4 bases had no gene match. This CDR3 region has 13 residues. CDR3 DNA sequence: TGCGCCAGCAGCCATCAGGGGGTCTACGAGCAGTACTTC. Protein sequence: CASSHQGVYEQYF. Together with reference TRBV5-1 and TRBJ2-7, the CDR3 gives the full variable domain: KAGVTQTPRYLIKTRGQQVTLSCSPISGHRSVSWYQQTPGQGLQFLFEYFSETQRNKGNFPGRFSGRQFSNSRSEMNVSTLELGDSALYLCASSHQGVYEQYFGPGTRLTVT.

Many counts were recorded for this clonotype. V and J are TRBV20-1 and TRBJ2-3; TRBD2 agrees at 8 bases. The CDR3 has 15 amino acids. After removal of 0 bases from V and 2 bases from J, the junction contained 4 bases not matched to a gene. The germline gives CDR1 DFQATT, CDR2 SNEGSKA (reference sequence). The CDR3 sequence is CSARDPGGVTDTQYF. In DNA form, the CDR3 reads TGCAGTGCTAGAGATCCGGGGGGGGTCACAGATACGCAGTATTTT.

At least ten counts were recorded for this clonotype. The V gene is TRBV7-2, the J gene TRBJ2-5; D is perhaps TRBD1 or TRBD2 (5 bases each). Looked up from germline, CDR1 is SGHTA and CDR2 is FQGNSA. V lost 8 bases to trimming and J lost 1 base, with 14 bases between them. This CDR3 region has 14 residues. CDR3 amino acids: CASRGQGSQETQYF. For the CDR3, the DNA is TGTGCCAGCCGAGGGCAGGGAAGCCAAGAGACCCAGTACTTC. The full variable domain, with the rest looked up from reference TRBV7-2 and TRBJ2-5, is GAGVSQSPSNKVTEKGKDVELRCDPISGHTALYWYRQSLGQGLEFLIYFQGNSAPDKSGLPSDRFSAERTGGSVSTLTIQRTQQEDSAVYLCASRGQGSQETQYFGPGTRLLVL.

The genes are TRBV2 and TRBJ2-6, with 7 nucleotides matching TRBD1. The CDR3 has 18 residues. With 6 bases clipped from V and 0 bases from J, the junction kept 11 bases outside the gene matches. Germline loops: CDR1 SNHLY, CDR2 FYNNEI. Written as DNA, the CDR3 is TGTGCCAGCAGAAAACAGGGGCCCTCATTCTCTGGGGCCAACGTCCTGACTTTC. It encodes CASRKQGPSFSGANVLTF. The full variable domain, its missing parts supplied by reference TRBV2 and TRBJ2-6, is EPEVTQTPSHQVTQMGQEVILRCVPISNHLYFYWYRQILGQKVEFLVSFYNNEISEKSEIFDDQFSVERPDGSNFTLKIRSTKLEDSAMYFCASRKQGPSFSGANVLTFGAGSRLTVL.

The chain joins TRBV19 to TRBJ1-1; weak D call: TRBD1 (5 bases). CDR3 length: 15 residues. CDR1 is LNHDA, CDR2 SQIVND, per germline (reference sequence). Between the trimmed V and J ends, which lost 5 bases and 4 bases, there was a span of 17 bases. The CDR3 reads CASSPPPSGLTEAFF. The DNA of the CDR3 is TGTGCCAGTAGTCCCCCCCCCTCGGGGCTCACTGAAGCTTTCTTT.

This clonotype showed up many times. This sequence joins TRBV20-1 and TRBJ2-4; 8 nucleotides line up with TRBD1. Germline CDR1 is DFQATT and CDR2 is SNEGSKA (reference sequence). CDR3 length: 15 amino acids. V lost 6 bases to trimming and J lost 8 bases; unmatched junction nucleotides: 15. CDR3 protein: CSAPPPGTGSYIQYF. The DNA for the CDR3 is TGCAGTGCCCCCCCGCCAGGGACAGGCAGTTACATTCAGTACTTC.

Ten or more counts support this clonotype. This chain joins TRBV9 and TRBJ2-5, with 7 bases that match TRBD1. Trimming cost V 0 bases and J 4 bases; bases outside gene matches: 0. CDR1 and CDR2 from the germline V gene are SGDLS and YYNGEE. The CDR3 has 13 residues. DNA of the CDR3: TGTGCCAGCAGCGTAGACAGGGGAGAGACCCAGTACTTC. The encoded protein is CASSVDRGETQYF.

This clonotype came up many times. This rearrangement joins TRBV10-3 to TRBJ2-7; D is undetermined. CDR1 and CDR2 (germline): ENHRY, SYGVKD. The CDR3 runs 14 residues. V lost 0 bases to trimming and J lost 0 bases, with 6 bases between them. CDR3 DNA sequence: TGTGCCATCAGTGAGTCTATTAGCTCCTACGAGCAGTACTTC. This codes for CAISESISSYEQYF.

This clonotype occurred many times. This chain connects TRBV20-1 to TRBJ2-6; maybe TRBD1 (5 bases). From germline, CDR1 is DFQATT and CDR2 SNEGSKA (reference sequence). The CDR3 extends over 16 amino acids. With 3 bases removed from V and 3 bases from J, the gap between germline ends came to 15 bases. The CDR3 loop reads CSASMSRVYGANVLTF. As DNA, the CDR3 is TGCAGTGCTAGCATGTCCAGGGTATATGGGGCCAACGTCCTGACTTTC.

At least ten counts were recorded for this clonotype. V and J are TRBV11-2 and TRBJ2-5; 7 positions agree with TRBD2. The germline gives CDR1 SGHAT, CDR2 FQNNGV. Trimming removed 11 bases from V and 4 bases from J; junction bases left unmatched: 1. CDR3 length equals 10 residues. CDR3 DNA: TGTGCCGGCGGGGGAGAGACCCAGTACTTC. This gives the protein CAGGGETQYF.

This clonotype came up many times. The rearrangement uses TRBV10-3 and TRBJ1-1; D possibly corresponds to TRBD1 (5 bases). The CDR3 is made up of 14 amino acids. The V and J ends lost 2 bases and 5 bases respectively, with 12 bases between them. Germline CDR1 ENHRY, CDR2 SYGVKD. The CDR3 coding sequence is TGTGCCATCAGTGAGGGGGCCGGGCAGACTGAAGCTTTCTTT. The encoded protein is CAISEGAGQTEAFF.

This clonotype was detected many times. J is TRBJ2-1 and V is TRBV7-2; 11 bases are shared with TRBD1. This CDR3 has 14 amino acids. Germline CDR1 is SGHTA and CDR2 is FQGNSA. V dropped 5 bases and J dropped 5; count of bases not matched to a gene: 2. The CDR3 DNA reads TGTGCCAGCAGCCGGGACAGGGGGAACAATGAGCAGTTCTTC. Translation gives CASSRDRGNNEQFF.

This clonotype was recorded at least ten times. The chain combines TRBV12-3 or TRBV12-4 with TRBJ2-7; 9 nucleotides agree with TRBD1. The CDR3 has 14 residues. V lost 8 bases to trimming and J lost 6 bases; unmatched junction nucleotides: 11. CDR3 bases: TGTGCCAGCGCCCTTGAGGGGACAGGGAGCGAGCAGTACGTC. It encodes CASALEGTGSEQYV.

This clonotype was picked up many times. This chain connects TRBV5-6 to TRBJ1-2; 8 bases match TRBD1. Germline assignment: CDR1 SGHDT and CDR2 YYEEEE. The trim removed 4 bases at V and 3 bases at J, leaving 8 bases unmatched. CDR3 size: 15 residues. CDR3 nucleotides: TGTGCCAGCAGCCGGGAGAGACAGGGGCACTATGGCTACACCTTC. Protein sequence: CASSRERQGHYGYTF.

In its sample, this clonotype was seen many times. The chain links TRBV20-1 to TRBJ1-2, with no clear D. The V and J ends lost 3 bases and 13 bases respectively, with 15 bases between them. The germline V gene encodes CDR1 DFQATT and CDR2 SNEGSKA (reference sequence). The CDR3 contains 11 residues. CDR3 nucleotide sequence: TGCAGTGCTAGGCCGGGAGTTTATGGCACCTTC. This translates into CSARPGVYGTF.

The table lists this clonotype with a few counts. This rearrangement joins TRBV5-4 to TRBJ2-3, with D uncertain. CDR3 length: 13 residues. Trimming stripped 4 bases from V and 7 bases from J, with 13 bases between. CDR1 is SGHNT, CDR2 YYREEE, per germline (reference sequence). CDR3 sequence (DNA): TGTGCCAGCAGCACAACAGAGATCAATACGCAGTATTTT. Its protein product is CASSTTEINTQYF.

In its sample, this clonotype was seen many times. This chain connects TRBV15 to TRBJ2-1, with a weak D call TRBD2 (6 bases). The CDR3 loop spans 16 amino acids. Germline V CDR1 and CDR2: LNHNV, YYDKDF (reference sequence). With 5 bases removed from V and 2 bases from J, the gap between germline ends came to 16 bases. CDR3 sequence reads: CATSAHGGDPYNEQFF. CDR3 bases: TGTGCCACCAGCGCCCACGGGGGTGATCCCTACAATGAGCAGTTCTTC.